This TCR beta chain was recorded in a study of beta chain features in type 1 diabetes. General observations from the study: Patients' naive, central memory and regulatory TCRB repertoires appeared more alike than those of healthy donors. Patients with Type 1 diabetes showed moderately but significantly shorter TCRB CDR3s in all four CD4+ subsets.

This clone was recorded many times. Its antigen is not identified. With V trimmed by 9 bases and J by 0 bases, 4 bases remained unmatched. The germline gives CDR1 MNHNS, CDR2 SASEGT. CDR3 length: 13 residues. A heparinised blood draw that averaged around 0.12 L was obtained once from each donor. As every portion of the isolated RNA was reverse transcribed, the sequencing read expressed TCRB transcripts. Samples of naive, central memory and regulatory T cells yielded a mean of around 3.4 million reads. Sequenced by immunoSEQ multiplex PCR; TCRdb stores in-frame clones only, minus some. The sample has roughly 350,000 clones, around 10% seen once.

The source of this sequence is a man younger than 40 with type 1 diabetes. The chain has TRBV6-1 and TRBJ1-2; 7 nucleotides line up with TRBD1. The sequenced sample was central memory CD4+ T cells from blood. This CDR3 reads CASRDSANYGYTF. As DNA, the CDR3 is TGTGCCAGTCGGGACAGCGCTAACTATGGCTACACCTTC.